The entry that follows covers one T cell receptor (beta chain) sequence. The data were taken from a study of blood T cell repertoires in COVID-19. V was trimmed by 5 bases and J by 5 bases, leaving 15 bases between them. The CDR3 totals 14 residues. Germline V gene lookup returns CDR1 MGHRA and CDR2 YSYEKL. Method: immunoSEQ multiplex PCR; TCRdb's copy keeps in-frame clones and lacks some. In the table there are over 200,000 clones, about 85% of which are singletons. The clonotype originates from a man between 60 and 75 years old who had recovered from COVID-19. The sequencing sample was made of peripheral blood. The chain has TRBV4-1 and TRBJ1-2, with D perhaps TRBD1 (5 bases). The DNA for the CDR3 is TGCGCCAGCAGCGCTGAGTGGGGGGAGTATGGCTACACCTTC. It codes for CASSAEWGEYGYTF.